This TCR beta chain appears in the sequencing data of a study of blood T cell repertoires in COVID-19. Study summary: From the United States, Italy and Spain came samples of acute and convalescent COVID-19. PBMCs, B-cell-depleted T cells, or T cells were the source of the cDNA or gDNA that made up the material.

By its share, this clone is medium-sized. Authors' processing steps: Nucleated cell number was recorded as an estimate derived from reference gene primer amplification. The repertoire was sequenced with immunoSEQ multiplex PCR; TCRdb's copy has only in-frame clones and lacks some. V, J and clone size were drawn from that table, and D and trimming were deduced from the DNA. Of about 38,000 clones detected, 70% to 90% appear once; the ten largest clones hold around 5%. Germline-derived CDR1 and CDR2 are SNHLY and FYNNEI. The CDR3 is 19 amino acids. The V segment lost 6 bases and the J segment 0 bases; nucleotides outside the gene matches: 11.

The sequencing sample was made of peripheral blood. The TCR originated in a man aged 45-65 years with active COVID-19. The rearrangement links TRBV2 to TRBJ2-1, with 13 bases lining up with TRBD2. CDR3 region: CASSLNGLAGAISYNEQFF. CDR3 sequence (DNA): TGTGCCAGCAGCCTTAATGGACTAGCGGGGGCAATCTCCTACAATGAGCAGTTCTTC.